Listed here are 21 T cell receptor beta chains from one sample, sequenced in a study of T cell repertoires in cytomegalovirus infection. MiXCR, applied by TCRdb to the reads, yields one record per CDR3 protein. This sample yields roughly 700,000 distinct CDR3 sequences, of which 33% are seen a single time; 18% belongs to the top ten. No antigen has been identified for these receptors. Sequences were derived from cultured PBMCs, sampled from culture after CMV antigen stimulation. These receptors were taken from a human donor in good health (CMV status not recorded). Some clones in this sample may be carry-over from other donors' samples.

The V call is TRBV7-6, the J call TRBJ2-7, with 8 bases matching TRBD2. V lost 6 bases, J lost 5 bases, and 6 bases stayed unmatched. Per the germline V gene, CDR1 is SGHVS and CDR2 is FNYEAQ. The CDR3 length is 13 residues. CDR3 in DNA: TGTGCCAGCAGTTGGACTAGCTTGGACGAGCAGTACTTC. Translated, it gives CASSWTSLDEQYF.

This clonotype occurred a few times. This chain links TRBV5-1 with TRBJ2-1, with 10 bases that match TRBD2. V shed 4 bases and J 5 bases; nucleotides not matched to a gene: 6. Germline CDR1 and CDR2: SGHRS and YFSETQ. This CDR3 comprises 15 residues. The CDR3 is CASSPGLAYHNEQFF. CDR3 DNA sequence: TGCGCCAGCAGCCCGGGACTAGCGTACCACAATGAGCAGTTCTTC.

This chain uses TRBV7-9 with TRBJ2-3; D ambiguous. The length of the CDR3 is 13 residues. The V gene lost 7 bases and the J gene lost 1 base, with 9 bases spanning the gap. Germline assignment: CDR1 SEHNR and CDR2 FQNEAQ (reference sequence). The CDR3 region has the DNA TGTGCCAGCATGCTACTCCGCACAGATACGCAGTATTTT. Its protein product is CASMLLRTDTQYF.

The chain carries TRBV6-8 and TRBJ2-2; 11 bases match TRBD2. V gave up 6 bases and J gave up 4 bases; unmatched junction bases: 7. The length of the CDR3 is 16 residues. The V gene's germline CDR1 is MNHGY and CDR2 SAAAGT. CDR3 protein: CASRNTGTSGTGELFF. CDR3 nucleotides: TGTGCCAGCAGGAATACCGGGACTAGCGGCACCGGGGAGCTGTTTTTT.

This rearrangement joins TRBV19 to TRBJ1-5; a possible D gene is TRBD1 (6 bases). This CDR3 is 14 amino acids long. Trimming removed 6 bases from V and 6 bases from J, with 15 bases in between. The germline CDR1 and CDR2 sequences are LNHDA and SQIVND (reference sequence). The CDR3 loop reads CASRVWGAGQPQHF. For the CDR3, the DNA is TGTGCCAGTAGAGTCTGGGGGGCGGGTCAGCCCCAGCATTTT.

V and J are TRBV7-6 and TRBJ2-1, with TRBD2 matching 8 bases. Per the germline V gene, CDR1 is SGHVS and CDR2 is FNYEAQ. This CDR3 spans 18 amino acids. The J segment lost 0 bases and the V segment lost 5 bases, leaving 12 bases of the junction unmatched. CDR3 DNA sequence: TGTGCCAGCAGCATTATAGCGGGGCCGGTGAGCTCCTACAATGAGCAGTTCTTC. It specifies CASSIIAGPVSSYNEQFF.

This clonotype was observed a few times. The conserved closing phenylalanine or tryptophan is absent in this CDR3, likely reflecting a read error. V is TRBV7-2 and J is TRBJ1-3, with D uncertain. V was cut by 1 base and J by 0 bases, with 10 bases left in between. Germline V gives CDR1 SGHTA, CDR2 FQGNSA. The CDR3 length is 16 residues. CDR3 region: CASSLVPIFSGNTIYL. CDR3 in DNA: TGTGCCAGCAGCTTAGTCCCCATTTTCTCTGGAAACACCATATATCTT.

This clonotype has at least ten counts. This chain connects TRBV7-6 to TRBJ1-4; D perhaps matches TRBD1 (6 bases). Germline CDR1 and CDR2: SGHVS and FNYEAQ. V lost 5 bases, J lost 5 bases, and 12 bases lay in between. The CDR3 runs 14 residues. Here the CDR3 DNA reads TGTGCCAGCAGCGACAGGCGGAGGAATGAAAAACTGTTTTTT. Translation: CASSDRRRNEKLFF.

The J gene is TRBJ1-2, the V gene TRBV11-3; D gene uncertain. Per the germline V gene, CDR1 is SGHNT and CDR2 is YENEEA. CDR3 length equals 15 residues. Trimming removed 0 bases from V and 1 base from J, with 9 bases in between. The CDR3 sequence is CASSLEVTLNYGYTF. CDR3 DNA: TGTGCCAGCAGCTTAGAGGTGACTCTTAACTATGGCTACACCTTC. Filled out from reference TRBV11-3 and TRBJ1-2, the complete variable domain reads EAGVVQSPRYKIIEKKQPVAFWCNPISGHNTLYWYLQNLGQGPELLIRYENEEAVDDSQLPKDRFSAERLKGVDSTLKIQPAELGDSAVYLCASSLEVTLNYGYTFGSGTRLTVV.

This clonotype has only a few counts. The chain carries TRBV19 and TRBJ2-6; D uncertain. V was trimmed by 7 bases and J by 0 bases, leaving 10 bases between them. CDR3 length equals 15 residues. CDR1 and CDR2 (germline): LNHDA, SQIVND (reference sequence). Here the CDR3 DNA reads TGTGCCAGTAATGAGGTTCCCTCTGGGGCCAACGTCCTGACTTTC. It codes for CASNEVPSGANVLTF.

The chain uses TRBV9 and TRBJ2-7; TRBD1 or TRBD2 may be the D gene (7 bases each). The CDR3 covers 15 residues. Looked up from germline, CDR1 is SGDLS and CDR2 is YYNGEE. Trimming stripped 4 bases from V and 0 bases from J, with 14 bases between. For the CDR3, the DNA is TGTGCCAGCAGCCCTCGGGGGGACAGCTCCTACGAGCAGTACTTC. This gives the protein CASSPRGDSSYEQYF. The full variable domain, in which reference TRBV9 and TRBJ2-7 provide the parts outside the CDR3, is DSGVTQTPKHLITATGQRVTLRCSPRSGDLSVYWYQQSLDQGLQFLIQYYNGEERAKGNILERFSAQQFPDLHSELNLSSLELGDSALYFCASSPRGDSSYEQYFGPGTRLTVT.

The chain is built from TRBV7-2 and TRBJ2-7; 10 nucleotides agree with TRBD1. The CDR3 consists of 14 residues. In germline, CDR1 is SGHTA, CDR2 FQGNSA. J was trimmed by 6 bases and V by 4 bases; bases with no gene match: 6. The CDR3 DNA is TGTGCCAGCAGCTATGGGGGGACAGGGGTCGAGCAGTACTTC. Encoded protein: CASSYGGTGVEQYF.

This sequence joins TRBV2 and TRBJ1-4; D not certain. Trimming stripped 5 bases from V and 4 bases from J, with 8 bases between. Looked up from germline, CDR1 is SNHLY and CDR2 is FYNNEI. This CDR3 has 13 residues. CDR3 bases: TGTGCCAGCAGTCCTAACAATAATGAAAAACTGTTTTTT. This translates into CASSPNNNEKLFF.

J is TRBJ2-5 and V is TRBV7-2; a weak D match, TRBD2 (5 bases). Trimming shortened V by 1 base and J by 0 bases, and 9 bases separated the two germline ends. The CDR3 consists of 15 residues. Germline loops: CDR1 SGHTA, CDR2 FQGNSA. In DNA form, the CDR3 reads TGTGCCAGCAGCTTAGGCCGGACTTACCAAGAGACCCAGTACTTC. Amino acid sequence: CASSLGRTYQETQYF. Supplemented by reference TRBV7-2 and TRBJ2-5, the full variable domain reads GAGVSQSPSNKVTEKGKDVELRCDPISGHTALYWYRQSLGQGLEFLIYFQGNSAPDKSGLPSDRFSAERTGGSVSTLTIQRTQQEDSAVYLCASSLGRTYQETQYFGPGTRLLVL.

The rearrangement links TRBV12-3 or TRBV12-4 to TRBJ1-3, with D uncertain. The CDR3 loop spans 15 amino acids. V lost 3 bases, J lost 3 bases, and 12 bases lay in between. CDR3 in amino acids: CASSFGSYGGNTIYF. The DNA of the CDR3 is TGTGCCAGCAGTTTCGGCTCGTATGGTGGAAACACCATATATTTT.

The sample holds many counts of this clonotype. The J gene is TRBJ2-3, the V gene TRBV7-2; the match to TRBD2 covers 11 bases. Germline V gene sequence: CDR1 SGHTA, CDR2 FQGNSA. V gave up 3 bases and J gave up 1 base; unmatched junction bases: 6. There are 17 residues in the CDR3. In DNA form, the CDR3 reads TGTGCCAGCAGCTTTTTAATAGCGGGGGGGGGCACAGATACGCAGTATTTT. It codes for CASSFLIAGGGTDTQYF.

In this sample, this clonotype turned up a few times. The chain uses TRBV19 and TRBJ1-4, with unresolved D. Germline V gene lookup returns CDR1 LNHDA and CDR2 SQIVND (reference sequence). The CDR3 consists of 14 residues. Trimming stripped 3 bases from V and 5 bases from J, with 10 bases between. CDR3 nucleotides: TGTGCCAGTAGTATCTCGGCAGGAAATGAAAAACTGTTTTTT. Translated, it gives CASSISAGNEKLFF.

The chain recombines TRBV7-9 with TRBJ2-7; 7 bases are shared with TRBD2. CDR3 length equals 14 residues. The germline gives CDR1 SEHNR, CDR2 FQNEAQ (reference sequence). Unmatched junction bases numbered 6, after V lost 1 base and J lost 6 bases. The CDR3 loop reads CASSLVGRASEQYF. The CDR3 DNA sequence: TGTGCCAGCAGCTTAGTTGGGAGGGCTAGCGAGCAGTACTTC.

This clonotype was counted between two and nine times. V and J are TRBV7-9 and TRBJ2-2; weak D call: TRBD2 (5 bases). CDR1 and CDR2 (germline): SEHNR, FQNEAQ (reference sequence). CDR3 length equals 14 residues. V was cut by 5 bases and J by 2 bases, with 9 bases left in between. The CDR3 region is CASSPGINTGELFF. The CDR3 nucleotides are TGTGCCAGCAGCCCGGGAATAAACACCGGGGAGCTGTTTTTT.

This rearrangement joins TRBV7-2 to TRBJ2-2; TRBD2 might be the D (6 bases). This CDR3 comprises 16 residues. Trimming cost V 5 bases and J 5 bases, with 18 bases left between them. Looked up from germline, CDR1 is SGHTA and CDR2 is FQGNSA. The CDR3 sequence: CASSPFAGSGTGELFF. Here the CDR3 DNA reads TGTGCCAGCAGCCCTTTTGCGGGAAGTGGAACCGGGGAGCTGTTTTTT.

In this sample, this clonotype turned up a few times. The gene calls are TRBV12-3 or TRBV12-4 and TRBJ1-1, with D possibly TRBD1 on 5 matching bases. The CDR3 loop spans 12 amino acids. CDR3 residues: CAGQGPNTEAFF. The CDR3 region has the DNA TGTGCGGGCCAGGGACCGAACACTGAAGCTTTCTTT.